The rows below give T cell receptor beta chains drawn from one sample of a study of T cell responses to AZD1222 COVID-19 vaccine. Only in-frame clones appear in the TCRdb table, and some are missing; sequencing was by immunoSEQ multiplex PCR. The sample shows tens of thousands of clones, 87% of them seen only once. The material sequenced was peripheral blood, taken on day 0 of AZD1222 vaccination. The receptors were sampled from an adult in good health. CDR3s include the opening cysteine and the closing phenylalanine or tryptophan. D genes are given only for firm matches. Size values are once, few and many counts, or a class for expanded clones, and some rows have none.

d_gene	abundance	len	v_gene	j_gene	CDR3nt	CDR3aa
.	.	13	TRBV30	TRBJ2-1	TGTGCCTGGAGTGTAGCCGCCGGACTCCGCTATTTCTTC	CAWSVAAGLRYFF
TRBD1	.	15	TRBV5-4	TRBJ1-6	TGTGCCAGCAGCTCGGACAGGCCCTTTGGTTCACCCCTCCACTTT	CASSSDRPFGSPLHF
.	.	17	TRBV3-1/TRBV3-2	TRBJ1-5	TGTGCCAGCAGCCAAGATCGGGGGGGGGAAGCAAGTCAGCCCCAGCATTTT	CASSQDRGGEASQPQHF
.	.	12	TRBV6-5	TRBJ1-2	TGTGCCAGCCAAGGACAGACCTATGGCTACACCTTC	CASQGQTYGYTF
.	.	15	TRBV10-3	TRBJ2-3	TGTGCCATCAGTGGAAGGGACGGAAACACAGATACGCAGTATTTT	CAISGRDGNTDTQYF
TRBD1	few	12	TRBV9	TRBJ1-2	TGTGCCAGCACCCGGGACAGGGAATTATACACCTTC	CASTRDRELYTF
.	.	17	TRBV28	TRBJ1-1	TGTGCCAGCAGTTTAAGTATTATTGGGGCAGGAGGTACTGAAGCTTTCTTT	CASSLSIIGAGGTEAFF
.	.	14	TRBV7-9	TRBJ1-1	TGTGCCAGCAGCTTAGAGACAGGCAACACTGAAGCTTTCTTT	CASSLETGNTEAFF
TRBD1	.	13	TRBV4-3	TRBJ1-2	TGCGCCAGCAGCCAATACAGGGGGTCTGGCTACACCTTC	CASSQYRGSGYTF
.	.	16	TRBV5-6	TRBJ2-5	TGTGCCAGCAGCTATCCACAGGTGGGGGTCGGAGAGACCCAGTACTTC	CASSYPQVGVGETQYF
.	.	16	TRBV28	TRBJ1-2	TGTGCCAGCAGTCCTACAGGGTATAGGCCTAACTATGGCTACACCTTC	CASSPTGYRPNYGYTF
.	.	12	TRBV3-1/TRBV3-2	TRBJ2-5	TGTGCCAGCAGCCAAGATGAGGAGACCCAGTACTTC	CASSQDEETQYF
.	once	11	TRBV19	TRBJ1-5	TGTGCCAGTAGTATAGATGGCAGCCTGCATTTT	CASSIDGSLHF
TRBD1	.	18	TRBV6-2/TRBV6-3	TRBJ1-2	TGTGCCAGCAGTTCTACCACTCCCGGGACAGGGAAAAACTATGGCTACACCTTC	CASSSTTPGTGKNYGYTF
.	.	16	TRBV19	TRBJ2-5	TGTGCCAGTAGTTTCATTCCGGGAGCGACTCAAGAGACCCAGTACTTC	CASSFIPGATQETQYF
.	.	14	TRBV5-1	TRBJ1-5	TGCGCCAGCAGCCCGGTATGGGGGGGCCAGCCCCAGCATTTT	CASSPVWGGQPQHF
.	.	13	TRBV19	TRBJ1-1	TGTGCCACTAATTTAGGGGTGGATGGAAGAGCTTTCTTT	CATNLGVDGRAFF
.	.	15	TRBV6-1	TRBJ1-1	TGTGCCAGCAGTGATCGTAAAGCTGGGAACACTGAAGCTTTCTTT	CASSDRKAGNTEAFF
.	.	14	TRBV27	TRBJ1-5	TGTGCCAGCAGTTTAACCGGGGGAGGCCAGCCCCAGCATTTT	CASSLTGGGQPQHF
.	.	15	TRBV4-1	TRBJ2-7	TGCGCCAGCAGCCAAGGATTTGGGACAAACTACGAGCAGTACTTC	CASSQGFGTNYEQYF
TRBD2	.	16	TRBV7-2	TRBJ2-5	TGTGCCAGCAGCTTAGCGGGACTAGCGGGGACAGAGACCCAGTACTTC	CASSLAGLAGTETQYF
TRBD1	.	19	TRBV9	TRBJ2-6	TGTGCCAGCAGCCCCGAGGGGACAGGGGTCCGCTCTGGGGCCAACGTCCTGACTTTC	CASSPEGTGVRSGANVLTF
TRBD1	.	16	TRBV28	TRBJ2-2	TGTGCCAGCAGTCCGGACAGGGGGGCTTTTTCCGGGGAGCTGTTTTTT	CASSPDRGAFSGELFF
TRBD1	.	12	TRBV6-2/TRBV6-3	TRBJ1-1	TGTGCCAGCAGTCTCACAGGGGGAGAAGCTTACTTT	CASSLTGGEAYF
TRBD2	few	16	TRBV4-3	TRBJ2-5	TGCGCCAGCAGCCGGGGACTAGCGGGGGGGCAAGAGACCCAGTACTTC	CASSRGLAGGQETQYF
.	once	19	TRBV6-4	TRBJ1-5	TGTGCCAGCAGTGACTCCTCATTTGAAGGGAAAAATAGCAATCAGCCCCAGCATTTT	CASSDSSFEGKNSNQPQHF
TRBD1	.	15	TRBV5-6	TRBJ2-3	TGTGCCAGCAGCTTACAGGGGGGCTGGACAGATACGCAGTATTTT	CASSLQGGWTDTQYF
.	.	14	TRBV9	TRBJ2-2	TGTGCCAGCGAACTGGATCCGAACACCGGGGAGCTGTTTTTT	CASELDPNTGELFF
TRBD2	few	16	TRBV19	TRBJ2-1	TGTGCCAGTAGTATTTCCAGCGGGAGGGCCGAGTATGAGCAGTTCTTC	CASSISSGRAEYEQFF
.	.	13	TRBV6-6	TRBJ2-1	TGTGCCAGCAGAGACCTACCCGGGCCTGAGCAGTTCTTC	CASRDLPGPEQFF
TRBD1	.	13	TRBV25-1	TRBJ1-1	TGTGCCAGCAGTGGAACAGGGGAGTCTGAAGCTTTCTTT	CASSGTGESEAFF
.	.	14	TRBV5-4	TRBJ2-4	TGTGCCAGCAGCTTACAGGGGGGGTGGGACATTCAGTACTTC	CASSLQGGWDIQYF
.	once	14	TRBV27	TRBJ2-7	TGTGCCAGCAGCCTGCTGGGGGCTACCTACGAGCAGTACTTC	CASSLLGATYEQYF
.	.	12	TRBV10-3	TRBJ2-1	TGTGCCATCGGAGGTACCGCATTTGAGCAGTTCTTC	CAIGGTAFEQFF
.	.	14	TRBV5-4	TRBJ2-5	TGTGCCAGCGGACGAGAGGGGGGACAAGAGACCCAGTACTTC	CASGREGGQETQYF
TRBD1	.	12	TRBV6-2/TRBV6-3	TRBJ1-2	TGTGCCAGCAGTTACTCGGGACAGACCTACACCTTC	CASSYSGQTYTF
TRBD1	.	16	TRBV6-6	TRBJ1-2	TGTGCCAGCCAATCGGTGCCAGGGGGGGCTAACTATGGCTACACCTTC	CASQSVPGGANYGYTF
.	.	12	TRBV29-1	TRBJ1-1	TGCAGCGTTGAGGGAGGGTCGTTCGAAGCTTTCTTT	CSVEGGSFEAFF